Following are 26 T cell receptor beta chains from one sample sequenced in a study of identical twins. MiXCR, applied by TCRdb to the 5' RACE reads, yields one record per CDR3 protein. Of approximately 220,000 distinct CDR3 sequences in the sample, around 6.9% are singletons; the top ten hold less than 2%. The sample also formed part of further work on yellow fever vaccine responses in identical twins.

The material sequenced was memory (CD45RO+) T cells sorted from blood. Receptors were obtained from a woman younger than 35 in good health.

In its sample, this clonotype was seen many times. The V call is TRBV6-6, the J call TRBJ2-1, with a weak D call TRBD2 (6 bases). CDR1 is MNHNY and CDR2 is SVGAGI in the germline V gene (reference sequence). The CDR3 extends over 12 amino acids. V lost 11 bases and J lost 0, with 8 bases in between. CDR3 in amino acids: CALGGSYNEQFF. For the CDR3, the DNA is TGTGCCCTGGGGGGCTCCTACAATGAGCAGTTCTTC.

The chain uses TRBV27 and TRBJ2-4; D ambiguous. V gave up 4 bases and J gave up 0 bases, with 22 bases separating them. Per germline, CDR1 MNHEY and CDR2 SMNVEV (reference sequence). This CDR3 is 19 amino acids long. CDR3 coding DNA: TGTGCCAGCAGTTCGGGCGCTCAGGCGCCCCGATTAGCCAAAAACATTCAGTACTTC. This translates into CASSSGAQAPRLAKNIQYF.

To note about this clonotype: One junction end disagrees with the germline gene, perhaps due to a read error. The genes are TRBV28 and TRBJ2-7, with D perhaps TRBD1 (6 bases). The CDR3 sequence is 11 residues long. Germline V lookup: CDR1 MDHEN, CDR2 SYDVKM. The CDR3 DNA is TGTGCCAGTCAAACAGGGATCTCCCAAACCTTC. Its translation: CASQTGISQTF.

The chain uses TRBV11-2 and TRBJ2-5; 7 bases fit TRBD1. Germline V lookup: CDR1 SGHAT, CDR2 FQNNGV. The CDR3 totals 14 residues. V dropped 5 bases and J dropped 7; count of bases not matched to a gene: 10. CDR3 in amino acids: CASSPAQGSTTQYF. CDR3 coding DNA: TGTGCCAGCAGCCCTGCACAGGGGAGTACGACCCAGTACTTC.

This clonotype was recorded a few times. This chain links TRBV21-1 with TRBJ1-4. TRBV21-1 is a recognized pseudogene. CDR3 length equals 14 residues. Here the CDR3 reads CASSPKNSCEKLFF. CDR3 sequence (DNA): TGTGCCAGCAGCCCAAAGAACAGCTGTGAAAAACTGTTTTTT.

This clonotype was seen a few times. This chain joins TRBV6-1 and TRBJ2-3, with 10 positions matching TRBD1. V lost 0 bases, J lost 4 bases, and 1 base stayed unmatched. From germline, CDR1 is MNHNS and CDR2 SASEGT. The CDR3 contains 15 residues. CDR3 region: CASSEATGGADTQYF. CDR3 coding DNA: TGTGCCAGCAGTGAAGCGACAGGGGGCGCAGATACGCAGTATTTT.

This clonotype has a handful of counts. This chain uses TRBV6-1 with TRBJ2-6; tentatively, D is TRBD1 or TRBD2 (6 bases each). V lost 6 bases, J lost 0 bases, and 18 bases lay in between. The germline V gene encodes CDR1 MNHNS and CDR2 SASEGT. The CDR3 length is 18 residues. In nucleotides, the CDR3 is TGTGCCAGCAGGCGCTCCCCGGGGGCTGGCTCTGGGGCCAACGTCCTGACTTTC. As protein: CASRRSPGAGSGANVLTF.

This clonotype showed up many times. This chain connects TRBV19 to TRBJ2-1; D unclear. Germline CDR1 LNHDA, CDR2 SQIVND (reference sequence). This CDR3 is 13 amino acids long. Deletions cut 5 bases from V and 1 base from J, with 6 bases between. The CDR3 region is CASSPTSYNEQFF. CDR3 DNA: TGTGCCAGTAGTCCAACTTCCTACAATGAGCAGTTCTTC.

This clonotype was detected only a few times. This chain links TRBV20-1 with TRBJ1-2; TRBD1 might be the D (5 bases). Looked up from germline, CDR1 is DFQATT and CDR2 is SNEGSKA (reference sequence). This CDR3 region has 13 residues. The V end was cut by 2 bases, the J end by 6 bases, with 13 bases between. The CDR3 region is CSARTPRDNGYTF. CDR3 in DNA: TGCAGTGCTAGAACCCCCAGGGATAATGGCTACACCTTC.

The chain uses TRBV3-1 and TRBJ1-2; a weak D match, TRBD1 (5 bases). This CDR3 is 12 amino acids long. CDR1 is LGHDT, CDR2 YNNKEL, per germline (reference sequence). With 0 bases removed from V and 9 bases from J, the gap between germline ends came to 8 bases. DNA of the CDR3: TGTGCCAGCAGCCAAGAAGGGGTGCGCTACACCTTC. Translation: CASSQEGVRYTF.

This clonotype was counted at least ten times. Mismatch with germline at one junction end may stem from a read error. This chain connects TRBV4-3 to TRBJ2-7; 7 bases map to TRBD1. In germline, CDR1 is LGHNA, CDR2 YSLEER. The CDR3 is made up of 14 amino acids. CDR3 bases: TGTGCCAGCAGCCAAGGGGGCCCCTCCTACGAGCAGTACTTC. Translating gives CASSQGGPSYEQYF.

Ten or more counts support this clonotype. The chain joins TRBV29-1 to TRBJ2-2; D not resolved. The CDR3 has 13 residues. V lost 4 bases and J 4 bases, leaving 10 bases between the germline ends. Germline lookup yields CDR1 SQVTM and CDR2 ANQGSEA. CDR3 sequence reads: CSVVFAPTGELFF. In DNA, the CDR3 is TGCAGCGTTGTCTTCGCGCCCACCGGGGAGCTGTTTTTT.

This clonotype turned up a few times. In nucleotides, the CDR3 is TGTGCCAGCACCCCAGGGGCTAACTATGGCTACACCTTC. It specifies CASTPGANYGYTF. The rearrangement joins TRBV28 to TRBJ1-2, with D maybe TRBD1 (6 bases). The CDR3 loop spans 13 amino acids. The V gene's germline CDR1 is MDHEN and CDR2 SYDVKM. V was pared by 7 bases and J by 0 bases, with 9 bases between.

This sequence joins TRBV6-2 or TRBV6-3 and TRBJ2-1, with a tentative D call TRBD2 (7 bases). The CDR3 totals 15 residues. Germline CDR1 is MNHEY and CDR2 is SVGEGT. V dropped 7 bases and J dropped 10 bases, with 23 bases sitting between them. CDR3 coding DNA: TGTGCCAGCACTTCCGGGACTACCAAGACAGGAGAGCAGTTCTTC. It is translated as CASTSGTTKTGEQFF.

For the CDR3, the DNA is TGTGCCAGCAGCTTAGTGGGTCGAGGTCCCTACAATGAGCAGTTCTTC. Its translation is CASSLVGRGPYNEQFF. The chain joins TRBV11-3 to TRBJ2-1; D gene ambiguous. Trimming cost V 1 base and J 2 bases, with 12 bases left between them. The CDR3 runs 16 residues. Germline CDR1 is SGHNT and CDR2 is YENEEA.

The rearrangement joins TRBV14 to TRBJ2-1; 7 positions match TRBD2. Germline loops: CDR1 SGHDN, CDR2 FVKESK. Trimming removed 1 base from V and 4 bases from J; junction bases left unmatched: 4. The CDR3 extends over 15 amino acids. The CDR3 bases are TGTGCCAGCAGCCAAGGTGGGACTATTTACAATGAGCAGTTCTTC. Translated: CASSQGGTIYNEQFF. The variable domain in full, with the rest retrieved from reference TRBV14 and TRBJ2-1, is EAGVTQFPSHSVIEKGQTVTLRCDPISGHDNLYWYRRVMGKEIKFLLHFVKESKQDESGMPNNRFLAERTGGTYSTLKVQPAELEDSGVYFCASSQGGTIYNEQFFGPGTRLTVL.

The chain employs TRBV12-3 or TRBV12-4 and TRBJ2-5; unclear D gene. Trimming stripped 6 bases from V and 4 bases from J, with 12 bases between. The CDR3 loop spans 13 amino acids. CDR3 in DNA: TGTGCCAGCAGGCAGAGTTTAGTAGAGACCCAGTACTTC. Its protein is CASRQSLVETQYF.

The sample holds many counts of this clonotype. The V gene is TRBV7-8, the J gene TRBJ2-1; 7 bases line up with TRBD1. CDR1 and CDR2 (germline): SGHVS, FQNEAQ. The length of the CDR3 is 17 residues. The junction had 14 bases not matched to a gene; V was cut back by 2 bases and J by 7 bases. CDR3 sequence (DNA): TGTGCCAGCAGCTTACGGTCCGGGACAGTAAATGTTAATGAGCAGTTCTTC. Protein: CASSLRSGTVNVNEQFF. Together with reference TRBV7-8 and TRBJ2-1, the CDR3 gives the full variable domain: GAGVSQSPRYKVAKRGQDVALRCDPISGHVSLFWYQQALGQGPEFLTYFQNEAQLDKSGLPSDRFFAERPEGSVSTLKIQRTQQEDSAVYLCASSLRSGTVNVNEQFFGPGTRLTVL.

The chain links TRBV3-1 to TRBJ1-1; unclear D gene. The CDR3 is 14 amino acids. Trimming removed 4 bases at V and 1 base at J, with 10 bases between. Germline V gene lookup returns CDR1 LGHDT and CDR2 YNNKEL (reference sequence). CDR3 protein: CASSPSHANTEAFF. The CDR3 coding sequence is TGTGCCAGCAGCCCCTCGCATGCGAACACTGAAGCTTTCTTT.

At least ten counts were recorded for this clonotype. The chain employs TRBV2 and TRBJ2-1, with a possible D match to TRBD2 (5 bases). Germline loops: CDR1 SNHLY, CDR2 FYNNEI. The CDR3 runs to 15 residues. Trimming took 11 bases from V and 3 from J, leaving 20 bases between them. The CDR3 bases are TGTGCCTGCGACACCGGACTGATGAACTACAATGAGCAGTTCTTC. Translated, it gives CACDTGLMNYNEQFF.

J is TRBJ2-7 and V is TRBV7-9; D is uncertain. The CDR3 consists of 12 residues. The V gene's germline CDR1 is SEHNR and CDR2 FQNEAQ (reference sequence). V lost 5 bases and J lost 2, with 7 bases in between. The CDR3 region has the DNA TGTGCCAGCAGCCACGCTACCTACGAGCAGTACTTC. Residues: CASSHATYEQYF.

In this sample, this clonotype turned up many times. The chain links TRBV20-1 to TRBJ2-1; 12 bases match TRBD2. CDR3 length: 15 amino acids. The germline V gene encodes CDR1 DFQATT and CDR2 SNEGSKA (reference sequence). V was pared by 1 base and J by 4 bases, with 2 bases of the junction left unmatched. CDR3 loop: CSARGLAGAYNEQFF. The CDR3 DNA reads TGCAGTGCTAGAGGACTAGCGGGGGCATACAATGAGCAGTTCTTC.

This clonotype was seen at least ten times. The chain has TRBV19 and TRBJ2-4; the D is unclear. Trimming pared 3 bases from V and 8 bases from J, leaving 8 bases between. The germline V gene encodes CDR1 LNHDA and CDR2 SQIVND (reference sequence). The CDR3 length is 12 residues. The CDR3 loop is CASSIGVDIQYF. CDR3 nucleotide sequence: TGTGCCAGTAGTATCGGCGTCGACATTCAGTACTTC. The full variable domain, completed using reference TRBV19 and TRBJ2-4, is DGGITQSPKYLFRKEGQNVTLSCEQNLNHDAMYWYRQDPGQGLRLIYYSQIVNDFQKGDIAEGYSVSREKKESFPLTVTSAQKNPTAFYLCASSIGVDIQYFGAGTRLSVL.

This rearrangement joins TRBV4-1 to TRBJ1-3; unclear D gene. The V gene lost 2 bases and the J gene lost 8 bases, with 16 bases spanning the gap. The CDR3 is 15 residues long. Germline loops: CDR1 MGHRA, CDR2 YSYEKL. The CDR3 loop reads CASSQTDGNRDTIYF. CDR3 bases: TGCGCCAGCAGCCAAACCGATGGAAACCGAGACACCATATATTTT.

This clonotype was found a few times. The chain is built from TRBV5-1 and TRBJ2-3, with D unclear. The CDR3 has 14 residues. Trimming stripped 2 bases from V and 5 bases from J, with 12 bases between. Germline V lookup: CDR1 SGHRS, CDR2 YFSETQ. CDR3: CASSLIGREDTQYF. The CDR3 coding sequence is TGCGCCAGCAGCTTAATAGGCCGCGAAGATACGCAGTATTTT.

At least ten counts were recorded for this clonotype. V usage is TRBV5-1 and J usage is TRBJ2-3; D gene unclear. The CDR3 has 14 amino acids. Trimming pared 7 bases from V and 2 bases from J, leaving 14 bases between. The germline V gene has CDR1 SGHRS and CDR2 YFSETQ. CDR3 nucleotide sequence: TGCGCCAGCCGGGTCGTACAAGCCACAGATACGCAGTATTTT. Its translation is CASRVVQATDTQYF. The variable domain in full, completed from reference TRBV5-1 and TRBJ2-3, reads KAGVTQTPRYLIKTRGQQVTLSCSPISGHRSVSWYQQTPGQGLQFLFEYFSETQRNKGNFPGRFSGRQFSNSRSEMNVSTLELGDSALYLCASRVVQATDTQYFGPGTRLTVL.